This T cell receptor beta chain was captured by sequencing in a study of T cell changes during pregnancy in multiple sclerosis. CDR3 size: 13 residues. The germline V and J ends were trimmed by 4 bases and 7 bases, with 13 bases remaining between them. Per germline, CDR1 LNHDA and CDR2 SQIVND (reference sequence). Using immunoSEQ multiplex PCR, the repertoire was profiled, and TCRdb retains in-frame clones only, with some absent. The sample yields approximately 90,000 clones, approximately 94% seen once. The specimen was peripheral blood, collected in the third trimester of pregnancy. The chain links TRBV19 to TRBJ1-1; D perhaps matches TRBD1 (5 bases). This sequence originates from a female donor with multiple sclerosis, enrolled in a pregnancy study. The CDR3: CASSTLGQIEAFF. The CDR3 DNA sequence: TGTGCCAGTAGTACCCTGGGGCAGATTGAAGCTTTCTTT.